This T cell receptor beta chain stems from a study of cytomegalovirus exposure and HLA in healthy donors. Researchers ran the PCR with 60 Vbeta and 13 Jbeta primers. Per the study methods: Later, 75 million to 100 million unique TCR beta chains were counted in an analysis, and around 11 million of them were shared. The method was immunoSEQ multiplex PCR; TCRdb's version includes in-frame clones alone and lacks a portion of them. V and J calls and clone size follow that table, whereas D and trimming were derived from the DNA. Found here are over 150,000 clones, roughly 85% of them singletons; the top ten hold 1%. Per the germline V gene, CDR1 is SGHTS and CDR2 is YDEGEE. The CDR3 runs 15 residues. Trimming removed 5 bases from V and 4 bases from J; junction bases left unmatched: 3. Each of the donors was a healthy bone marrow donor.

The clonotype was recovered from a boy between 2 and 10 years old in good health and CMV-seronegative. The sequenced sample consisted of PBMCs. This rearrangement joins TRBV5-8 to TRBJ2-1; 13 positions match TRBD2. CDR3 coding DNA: TGTGCCAGCAGTACGGGACTAGCGGGATACAATGAGCAGTTCTTC. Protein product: CASSTGLAGYNEQFF.